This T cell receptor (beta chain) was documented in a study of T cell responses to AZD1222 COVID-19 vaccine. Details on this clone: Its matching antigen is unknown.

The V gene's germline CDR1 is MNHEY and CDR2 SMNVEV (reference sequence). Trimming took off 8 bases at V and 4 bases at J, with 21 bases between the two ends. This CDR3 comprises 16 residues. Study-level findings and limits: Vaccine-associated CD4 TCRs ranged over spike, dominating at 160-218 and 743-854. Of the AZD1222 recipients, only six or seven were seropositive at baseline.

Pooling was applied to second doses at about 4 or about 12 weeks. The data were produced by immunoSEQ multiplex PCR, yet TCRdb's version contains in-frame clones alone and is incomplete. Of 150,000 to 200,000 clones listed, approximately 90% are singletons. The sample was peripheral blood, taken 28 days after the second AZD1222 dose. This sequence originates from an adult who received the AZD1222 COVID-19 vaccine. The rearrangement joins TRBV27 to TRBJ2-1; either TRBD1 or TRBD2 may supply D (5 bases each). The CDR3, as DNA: TGTGCCAGCGTGGGATTCATGGGACGAAGGTACAATGAGCAGTTCTTC. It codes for CASVGFMGRRYNEQFF.